Described below is a single TCR beta chain sequence and its context. This sample stems from a study of shared clonotypes between healthy human individuals. The CDR3 consists of 14 residues. The V gene lost 5 bases and the J gene lost 5 bases, with 15 bases spanning the gap. Germline CDR1 reads MNHNS; CDR2 reads SASEGT. TCRdb keeps only in-frame clones here, not all; method: immunoSEQ multiplex PCR. The sample holds roughly 1,500,000 clones, 98% seen once. The sequence derives from a man aged 30-40 years in good health. The specimen sequenced was naive CD4+ T cells sorted from blood. The subset denotes: CD45RA+ positively selected. The chain uses TRBV6-1 and TRBJ1-1; D uncertain. CDR3 nucleotide sequence: TGTGCCAGCAGTCAGAGATCCTTTACAACTGAAGCTTTCTTT. Translating it yields CASSQRSFTTEAFF.